A selection of T cell receptor beta chains follows, all from one sample in a study of T cell repertoires in MIS-A myocarditis. TCRdb's copy holds only in-frame clones and misses some; the assay was immunoSEQ multiplex PCR. The data contain more than 6,500 clones, about 81% of them singletons. The specimen was right inferior lung lobe tissue obtained at autopsy. The receptors were gathered from a man in his late teens or twenties with fulminant myocarditis from multisystem inflammatory syndrome in adults (MIS-A) after COVID-19. Both conserved end residues are part of each CDR3. A D gene is named only where the DNA matches it firmly. Only part of the rows carry a size: once, few, many, or a class if the clone is expanded.

TRBJ2-2,.,TRBV5-6,TRBD2,CASSSLAGGLSGTGELFF,TGTGCCAGCAGCTCACTAGCGGGGGGGCTATCGGGCACCGGGGAGCTGTTTTTT
TRBJ2-1,.,TRBV12-3/TRBV12-4,.,CASTITNNEQFF,TGTGCCAGCACCATCACGAACAATGAGCAGTTCTTC
TRBJ2-1,.,TRBV3-1/TRBV3-2,.,CASSQALLNNEQFF,TGTGCCAGCAGCCAAGCTTTACTAAATAATGAGCAGTTCTTC
TRBJ2-1,.,TRBV28,.,CASKAVEQFF,TGTGCCAGCAAAGCGGTAGAGCAGTTCTTC
TRBJ1-1,.,TRBV3-1/TRBV3-2,.,CASSPGLMNTEAFF,TGTGCCAGCAGCCCGGGACTGATGAACACTGAAGCTTTCTTT
TRBJ1-6,.,TRBV27,.,CASSYEGLYSPLHF,TGTGCCAGCAGTTATGAGGGTCTTTATTCACCCCTCCACTTT
TRBJ2-3,.,TRBV12-3/TRBV12-4,.,CASSLKGSDTQYF,TGTGCCAGCAGTTTAAAGGGGTCAGATACGCAGTATTTT
TRBJ1-5,.,TRBV10-3,.,CATQSVSDQPQHF,TGTGCCACCCAGTCGGTTTCGGATCAGCCCCAGCATTTT
TRBJ2-1,.,TRBV19,.,CASSIEQRTGYNEQFF,TGTGCCAGTAGTATAGAGCAGCGCACAGGCTACAATGAGCAGTTCTTC
TRBJ2-2,.,TRBV24-1,.,CATSDLRDTGELFF,TGTGCCACCAGTGATTTAAGGGACACCGGGGAGCTGTTTTTT
TRBJ2-3,few,TRBV28,TRBD1,CASSSSGGTSTDTQYF,TGTGCCAGCAGTTCGTCAGGGGGAACTAGCACAGATACGCAGTATTTT
TRBJ1-5,few,TRBV4-2,.,CASSQVSGGGELQPQHF,TGTGCCAGCAGCCAAGTTAGCGGTGGAGGGGAATTACAGCCCCAGCATTTT
TRBJ2-2,.,TRBV4-1,.,CASSQGIFDGELFF,TGCGCCAGCAGCCAAGGGATTTTTGACGGGGAGCTGTTTTTT
TRBJ1-2,.,TRBV7-2,.,CASSRRDPPYGYTF,TGTGCCAGCAGCCGCCGGGACCCCCCTTATGGCTACACCTTC
TRBJ1-4,.,TRBV28,.,CATTPLALNEKLFF,TGTGCCACCACCCCCCTAGCACTTAATGAAAAACTGTTTTTT
TRBJ2-7,once,TRBV7-2,.,CASSLEVTGPVDAYEQYF,TGTGCCAGCAGCTTAGAGGTAACAGGACCAGTGGATGCCTACGAGCAGTACTTC
TRBJ2-5,.,TRBV7-9,.,CASSLDAPGTQYF,TGTGCCAGCAGCTTAGACGCTCCAGGCACCCAGTACTTC
TRBJ2-1,.,TRBV4-2,TRBD2,CASSQEGGGGARNEQFF,TGTGCCAGCAGCCAAGAAGGGGGCGGGGGGGCCCGCAATGAGCAGTTCTTC